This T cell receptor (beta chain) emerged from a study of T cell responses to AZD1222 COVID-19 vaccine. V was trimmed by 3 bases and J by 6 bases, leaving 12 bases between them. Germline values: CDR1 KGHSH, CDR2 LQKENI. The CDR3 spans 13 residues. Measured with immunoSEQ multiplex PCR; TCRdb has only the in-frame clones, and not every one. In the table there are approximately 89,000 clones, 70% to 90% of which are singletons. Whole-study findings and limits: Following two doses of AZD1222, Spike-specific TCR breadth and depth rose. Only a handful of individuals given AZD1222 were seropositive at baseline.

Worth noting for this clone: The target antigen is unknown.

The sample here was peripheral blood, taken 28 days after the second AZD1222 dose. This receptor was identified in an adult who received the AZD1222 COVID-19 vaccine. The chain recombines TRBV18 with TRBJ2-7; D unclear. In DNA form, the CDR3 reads TGTGCCAGCTCACCTCCTGTCCCCCTCGAGCAGTACTTC. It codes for CASSPPVPLEQYF.